This TCR beta chain originates from a study of blood T cells in healthy people across ages. Ten milliliters of peripheral blood were drawn from each donor into EDTA-treated tubes. Details on this clonotype: Its target is not known.

Sample-barcoded 5' priming and a J-beta primer mix drove a second PCR of 7 to 11 cycles. TCRdb passed the 5' RACE reads through MiXCR, listing each CDR3 protein once. The sample contains hundreds of thousands of distinct CDR3 sequences, under 30% of which appear only once. General study results and limits: Naive T cell percentage and TCR beta diversity correlated strongly. Per million T cells, the diversity of TCR beta decreased roughly linearly as age advanced.

Germline assignment: CDR1 SEHNR and CDR2 FQNEAQ (reference sequence). Trimming removed 9 bases from V and 9 bases from J, with 9 bases in between. The CDR3 length is 10 residues. This sequence joins TRBV7-9 and TRBJ2-1, with D unclear. The specimen sequenced was blood. This TCR came from a woman aged 80 or over in good health. CDR3 bases: TGTGCCAGTGGCGATGGTGAGCAGTTCTTC. It translates to CASGDGEQFF.